This entry lists 5 T cell receptor beta chains sequenced from one sample in a study of blood T cells in healthy people across ages. A sample-barcoded 5' primer and a J-beta primer mix were used in a second PCR of about 7 to 12 cycles. MiXCR, applied by TCRdb to the 5' RACE reads, yields one record per CDR3 protein. The data show 1.5 million to 2 million distinct CDR3 sequences, about 32% seen once. The specimen sequenced was blood. Receptors were obtained from a woman in her twenties or thirties in good health.

This clonotype showed up many times. The chain recombines TRBV29-1 with TRBJ2-7, with 10 nucleotides matching TRBD2. Germline V gives CDR1 SQVTM, CDR2 ANQGSEA. The CDR3 runs 16 residues. Trimming cost V 5 bases and J 3 bases; bases outside gene matches: 13. This CDR3 reads CSVKGAAGLASYEQYF. CDR3 sequence (DNA): TGCAGCGTTAAGGGCGCCGCGGGACTAGCGAGCTACGAGCAGTACTTC.

This clonotype was seen only a few times. The J gene is TRBJ2-5, the V gene TRBV3-1, with 8 bases identical to TRBD2. Germline V gene data show CDR1 as LGHDT and CDR2 as YNNKEL (reference sequence). Trimming cost V 0 bases and J 4 bases; bases outside gene matches: 10. The CDR3 has 17 residues. This CDR3 reads CASSQDWAGGLPETQYF. CDR3 nucleotide sequence: TGTGCCAGCAGCCAAGATTGGGCGGGGGGCCTTCCAGAGACCCAGTACTTC.

The CDR3 sequence is CASSLGRTAELFF. CDR3 DNA: TGTGCCAGCAGTTTGGGTCGGACAGCGGAACTGTTTTTT. The chain employs TRBV28 and TRBJ1-4, with D perhaps matching TRBD1 (6 bases). Germline CDR1 and CDR2: MDHEN and SYDVKM. Trimming shortened V by 3 bases and J by 12 bases, and 14 bases separated the two germline ends. The CDR3 loop spans 13 amino acids.

This chain joins TRBV4-1 and TRBJ1-2; D remains unclear. This CDR3 comprises 17 residues. Trimming took 0 bases from V and 4 from J, leaving 18 bases between them. Germline V gives CDR1 MGHRA, CDR2 YSYEKL. Here the CDR3 reads CASSQDRGPVSPYGYTF. The CDR3 DNA sequence: TGCGCCAGCAGCCAAGATCGAGGGCCAGTGTCTCCCTATGGCTACACCTTC.

Only a few counts were recorded for this clonotype. The rearrangement uses TRBV6-1 and TRBJ1-2; D is unclear. The CDR3 length is 15 residues. The germline V gene encodes CDR1 MNHNS and CDR2 SASEGT. Trimming removed 1 base from V and 5 bases from J, with 14 bases in between. This CDR3 is CASSEDLAGPYGYTF. The DNA of the CDR3 is TGTGCCAGCAGTGAAGATCTCGCAGGCCCATATGGCTACACCTTC.